The 22 T cell receptor beta chains below come from one sample, sequenced in a study of blood T cells in healthy people across ages. Through a sample-barcoded 5' primer and a J-beta primer mix, a second PCR was run for about 7 to 12 cycles. TCRdb recomputed calls from the 5' RACE reads with MiXCR, one row per CDR3 protein. Of 1.4 million or so distinct CDR3 sequences listed, roughly 43% are singletons. The sample taken for sequencing was blood. These receptors all stem from a woman between 18 and 30 years old in good health.

The CDR3 DNA reads TGTGCCAGCTTCAGTGGGGGGGGCTCCTACAATGAGCAGTACTTC. It encodes CASFSGGGSYNEQYF. V usage is TRBV6-2 or TRBV6-3 and J usage is TRBJ2-1; perhaps TRBD2 as D (7 bases). TRBJ2-7 matches the DNA end more closely, so the J call is doubtful. The CDR3 runs to 15 residues. Germline V gene lookup returns CDR1 MNHEY and CDR2 SVGEGT.

This clonotype was found a few times. The rearrangement joins TRBV5-1 to TRBJ2-3; 8 positions agree with TRBD2. Losses at the gene ends were 7 bases for V and 2 bases for J; bases not matched to a gene: 3. Germline CDR1 is SGHRS and CDR2 is YFSETQ. The CDR3 is 13 amino acids. The CDR3 region is CASGSGNTDTQYF. As DNA, the CDR3 is TGCGCCAGCGGTAGCGGGAACACAGATACGCAGTATTTT.

The chain links TRBV27 to TRBJ2-1; no firm D call. Trimming shortened V by 7 bases and J by 12 bases, and 16 bases separated the two germline ends. CDR3 size: 12 residues. The germline CDR1 and CDR2 sequences are MNHEY and SMNVEV (reference sequence). The CDR3 nucleotides are TGTGCCAGCAACCTGACAACCCTGGGGCAGTTCTTC. Protein: CASNLTTLGQFF.

Turning to this clonotype: A read error may produce the germline difference seen at one junction end. This sequence joins TRBV4-3 and TRBJ2-1; D gene ambiguous. Germline CDR1 reads LGHNA; CDR2 reads YSLEER. There are 18 residues in the CDR3. The CDR3 reads CASSQDYVTGAHYKEQFF. CDR3 nucleotide sequence: TGCGCCAGCAGCCAAGATTATGTTACGGGCGCTCATTACAAGGAGCAGTTCTTC.

In its sample, this clonotype was seen a few times. The gene calls are TRBV29-1 and TRBJ2-1; 7 nucleotides align to TRBD1. The CDR3 is 13 residues long. Germline lookup yields CDR1 SQVTM and CDR2 ANQGSEA. J was trimmed by 3 bases and V by 5 bases; bases with no gene match: 4. In DNA form, the CDR3 reads TGCAGCGTTAAAACAGGGGACTACAATGAGCAGTTCTTC. It translates to CSVKTGDYNEQFF.

V and J are TRBV20-1 and TRBJ2-1; perhaps TRBD2 as D (5 bases). The CDR3 length is 12 residues. The germline V and J ends were trimmed by 3 bases and 13 bases, with 16 bases remaining between them. Germline lookup yields CDR1 DFQATT and CDR2 SNEGSKA (reference sequence). This chain's CDR3 is CSASSAPGFQFF. CDR3 coding DNA: TGCAGTGCTAGTTCTGCTCCGGGATTCCAGTTCTTC.

This chain joins TRBV20-1 and TRBJ1-6; 9 bases align to TRBD1. J gave up 8 bases and V 0 bases, and 11 bases lay outside the gene matches. CDR3 length: 17 amino acids. Germline V gene lookup returns CDR1 DFQATT and CDR2 SNEGSKA (reference sequence). In DNA form, the CDR3 reads TGCAGTGCTAGAGATCTATCGGACAGGGGTTGGTATTCACCCCTCCACTTT. This encodes CSARDLSDRGWYSPLHF.

This clonotype was seen only a few times. The J gene is TRBJ1-5, the V gene TRBV5-1; 9 nucleotides agree with TRBD1. The germline V gene has CDR1 SGHRS and CDR2 YFSETQ. V trimming: 8 bases; J trimming: 4 bases; junction bases outside the gene matches: 1. The CDR3 contains 12 residues. CDR3 loop: CARGQGNQPQHF. The DNA of the CDR3 is TGCGCCAGGGGACAGGGTAATCAGCCCCAGCATTTT.

In DNA, the CDR3 is TGTGCCAGAAGGACACTTTCCTACGAGCAGTACTTC. Protein product: CARRTLSYEQYF. This rearrangement joins TRBV6-5 to TRBJ2-7; tentative D call: TRBD1 (5 bases). Trimming took off 9 bases at V and 1 base at J, with 10 bases between the two ends. Germline V gives CDR1 MNHEY, CDR2 SVGAGI. The CDR3 sequence is 12 residues long.

This clonotype was picked up one time. In DNA form, the CDR3 reads TGTGCCAGCAGTGAATCCTACAGGGATGGCTACACCTTC. It yields the protein CASSESYRDGYTF. The chain is built from TRBV25-1 and TRBJ1-2; D is perhaps TRBD1 (6 bases). Germline V lookup: CDR1 MGHDK, CDR2 SYGVNS. Deletions cut 1 base from V and 6 bases from J, with 9 bases between. There are 13 residues in the CDR3.

This rearrangement joins TRBV6-6 to TRBJ2-1; the D gene is possibly TRBD1 (5 bases). V lost 4 bases, J lost 10 bases, and 14 bases lay in between. This CDR3 contains 13 residues. From germline, CDR1 is MNHNY and CDR2 SVGAGI (reference sequence). Written as DNA, the CDR3 is TGTGCCAGCAGTTCCAGCCCAGCAGGGGAGCAGTTCTTC. Its protein is CASSSSPAGEQFF.

A few counts support this clonotype. The chain employs TRBV7-6 and TRBJ2-1; 12 bases are a match to TRBD2. The ends lost 1 base at V and 4 bases at J; junction bases unmatched: 11. The CDR3 spans 19 residues. Germline V gene data show CDR1 as SGHVS and CDR2 as FNYEAQ. CDR3 DNA sequence: TGTGCCAGCAGCTTAGGTGATAGACTAGCGGGAGAGTTTTACAATGAGCAGTTCTTC. This translates into CASSLGDRLAGEFYNEQFF. Supplemented by reference TRBV7-6 and TRBJ2-1, the full variable domain reads GAGVSQSPRYKVTKRGQDVALRCDPISGHVSLYWYRQALGQGPEFLTYFNYEAQQDKSGLPNDRFSAERPEGSISTLTIQRTEQRDSAMYRCASSLGDRLAGEFYNEQFFGPGTRLTVL.

This clonotype was detected only a few times. The chain links TRBV6-5 to TRBJ2-4; tentative D call: TRBD2 (7 bases). CDR3 size: 15 residues. The V gene's germline CDR1 is MNHEY and CDR2 SVGAGI. Trimming removed 6 bases from V and 8 bases from J, with 20 bases in between. The CDR3 DNA is TGTGCCAGCAGAAAGCGAACGGGGGGCGAGGACATTCAGTACTTC. It specifies CASRKRTGGEDIQYF.

This clonotype was counted only a few times. The V and J genes are TRBV29-1 and TRBJ2-5, with 9 positions matching TRBD2. In germline, CDR1 is SQVTM, CDR2 ANQGSEA. This CDR3 has 15 amino acids. With 5 bases clipped from V and 4 bases from J, the junction kept 11 bases outside the gene matches. The CDR3 loop reads CSVNPLAGAGETQYF. The CDR3 DNA is TGCAGCGTTAACCCGTTAGCGGGAGCGGGAGAGACCCAGTACTTC. The complete variable domain, with remaining parts taken from reference TRBV29-1 and TRBJ2-5, reads SAVISQKPSRDICQRGTSLTIQCQVDSQVTMMFWYRQQPGQSLTLIATANQGSEATYESGFVIDKFPISRPNLTFSTLTVSNMSPEDSSIYLCSVNPLAGAGETQYFGPGTRLLVL.

The chain couples TRBV12-3 or TRBV12-4 to TRBJ2-1, with TRBD2 matching over 8 bases. The DNA end favors TRBJ2-7, so the J call may be wrong. The CDR3 loop spans 16 amino acids. The CDR3 sequence is CASLGSGRFSYNEQYF. CDR3 nucleotides: TGTGCCAGCCTTGGGAGCGGGAGATTCTCCTACAATGAGCAGTACTTC.

Regarding this clonotype: Here the CDR3 omits its conserved ending phenylalanine or tryptophan, so a read error is the likely source. The chain has TRBV7-2 and TRBJ2-1; 11 positions agree with TRBD2. The CDR3 is 16 amino acids. Trimming removed 5 bases from V and 11 bases from J; junction bases left unmatched: 14. Per germline, CDR1 SGHTA and CDR2 FQGNSA. This CDR3 is CASSLGTSGPTGKQFL. CDR3 nucleotide sequence: TGTGCCAGCAGCCTTGGGACTAGCGGCCCGACGGGCAAGCAGTTCTTA.

As regards this clonotype: The CDR3 does not end in the conserved phenylalanine or tryptophan, so this is likely a read error. The chain combines TRBV12-3 or TRBV12-4 with TRBJ2-3; D is uncertain. Trimming took 6 bases from V and 11 from J, leaving 18 bases between them. The length of the CDR3 is 13 residues. The CDR3 DNA follows: TGTGCCAGCAGCAGCATGAGCACAGATGTGCAGTATTCT. Translating it yields CASSSMSTDVQYS.

V gene TRBV28 combines with J gene TRBJ2-5, with TRBD2 matching over 7 bases. This CDR3 is built from 13 residues. CDR1 and CDR2 from the germline V gene are MDHEN and SYDVKM. The ends lost 5 bases at V and 3 bases at J; junction bases unmatched: 3. The CDR3 reads CASSSAGEETQYF. As DNA, the CDR3 is TGTGCCAGCAGTAGTGCGGGAGAAGAGACCCAGTACTTC.

V is TRBV9 and J is TRBJ2-7; D is possibly TRBD1 or TRBD2 (5 bases each). Germline V gene data show CDR1 as SGDLS and CDR2 as YYNGEE. The CDR3 is made up of 15 amino acids. V shed 0 bases and J shed 7 bases, with 17 bases lying between them. CDR3: CASSVVGDPYNEQYF. The DNA of the CDR3 is TGTGCCAGCAGCGTAGTAGGGGACCCCTACAATGAGCAGTACTTC.

This clonotype has just a few counts. As DNA, the CDR3 is TGCAGTGCTAGAAAACGACTAGCCCCGAGAAATGAGCAGTTCTTC. This translates into CSARKRLAPRNEQFF. The J gene is TRBJ2-1, the V gene TRBV20-1; TRBD2 matches at 7 bases. The CDR3 is 15 residues long. V was pared by 2 bases and J by 7 bases, with 11 bases of the junction left unmatched. CDR1 is DFQATT, CDR2 SNEGSKA, per germline (reference sequence).

J is TRBJ2-1 and V is TRBV6-5; tentative D call: TRBD1 (6 bases). The CDR3 has 15 residues. Trimming stripped 2 bases from V and 2 bases from J, with 10 bases between. Germline V lookup: CDR1 MNHEY, CDR2 SVGAGI. The CDR3 region is CASSYEQGPYNEQFF. The CDR3 nucleotides read TGTGCCAGCAGTTACGAACAGGGTCCCTACAATGAGCAGTTCTTC.

The chain combines TRBV12-3 or TRBV12-4 with TRBJ2-7; no clear D. V lost 1 base, J lost 7 bases, and 14 bases lay in between. This CDR3 comprises 14 residues. This CDR3 reads CASSLDTLYNEQYF. The CDR3 nucleotides are TGTGCCAGCAGTTTAGACACCTTATACAATGAGCAGTACTTC.